The rows below give T cell receptor beta chains drawn from one sample of a study of T cell responses to AZD1222 COVID-19 vaccine. TCRdb keeps only in-frame clones here, not all; method: immunoSEQ multiplex PCR. The data show 110,000 to 150,000 clones, approximately 90% seen once. The source was peripheral blood, collected 28 days after the second AZD1222 dose. The receptors shown here come from an adult who received the AZD1222 COVID-19 vaccine. Each CDR3 is given with its conserved first and last residue. Each record gives: D gene, J gene, V gene, CDR3 DNA, CDR3 protein. D genes are given only for firm matches.

d_gene: NA; j_gene: TRBJ1-3; v_gene: TRBV30; CDR3nt: TGTGCCTGGAGTGTGGTGAGGCGCTCTGGAAACACCATATATTTT; CDR3aa: CAWSVVRRSGNTIYF
d_gene: TRBD1; j_gene: TRBJ2-5; v_gene: TRBV27; CDR3nt: TGTGCCAGCAGCCGAGGCAGGACAGGGGGCCAAGAGACCCAGTACTTC; CDR3aa: CASSRGRTGGQETQYF
d_gene: TRBD1; j_gene: TRBJ2-7; v_gene: TRBV11-2; CDR3nt: TGTGCCAGCAGCTTCAGGACAGGGGAGGGCGAGCAGTACTTC; CDR3aa: CASSFRTGEGEQYF
d_gene: NA; j_gene: TRBJ1-3; v_gene: TRBV2; CDR3nt: TGTGCCAGCAGTCCCGCTGGAAACACCATATATTTT; CDR3aa: CASSPAGNTIYF
d_gene: TRBD2; j_gene: TRBJ2-7; v_gene: TRBV7-8; CDR3nt: TGTGCCAGCAGCTTAAGGCGAGGACATAAGACTAGCGGGGGGGCTCCCGAGCAGTACTTC; CDR3aa: CASSLRRGHKTSGGAPEQYF
d_gene: NA; j_gene: TRBJ1-1; v_gene: TRBV6-5; CDR3nt: TGTGCCAGCAGTCTAAGGAACACTGAAGCTTTCTTT; CDR3aa: CASSLRNTEAFF
d_gene: TRBD1; j_gene: TRBJ1-1; v_gene: TRBV18; CDR3nt: TGTGCCAGCTCACCAGTTCGGACAGGGCTGGGTACTGAAGCTTTCTTT; CDR3aa: CASSPVRTGLGTEAFF
d_gene: NA; j_gene: TRBJ2-7; v_gene: TRBV27; CDR3nt: TGTGCCAGCAGTTTATCCCCCAGAACCGCCCCCTACGAGCAGTACTTC; CDR3aa: CASSLSPRTAPYEQYF
d_gene: NA; j_gene: TRBJ2-3; v_gene: TRBV7-3; CDR3nt: TGTGCCAGCAGCTTACAGATCACAGATACGCAGTATTTT; CDR3aa: CASSLQITDTQYF
d_gene: TRBD2; j_gene: TRBJ2-7; v_gene: TRBV7-8; CDR3nt: TGTGCCAGCAGCTTAGATGGGGGGGCCTACGAGCAGTACTTC; CDR3aa: CASSLDGGAYEQYF
d_gene: TRBD1; j_gene: TRBJ2-7; v_gene: TRBV10-3; CDR3nt: TGTGCCATCAGTGCGGACAGGGGAACCTACGAGCAGTACTTC; CDR3aa: CAISADRGTYEQYF
d_gene: NA; j_gene: TRBJ1-1; v_gene: TRBV4-1; CDR3nt: TGCGCCAGCAGCCAAGAGAAAGGGCGGGCTGAAGCTTTCTTT; CDR3aa: CASSQEKGRAEAFF
d_gene: NA; j_gene: TRBJ2-5; v_gene: TRBV9; CDR3nt: TGTGCCAGCAGCGTAGGGGCAGCAATTAAAGAGACCCAGTACTTC; CDR3aa: CASSVGAAIKETQYF
d_gene: TRBD1; j_gene: TRBJ1-1; v_gene: TRBV6-1; CDR3nt: TGTGCCAGCAGTGAAGGACAGGGGGCGCGGCTAACTGAAGCTTTCTTT; CDR3aa: CASSEGQGARLTEAFF